These 19 T cell receptor beta chains share one sample of origin, sequenced in a study of blood T cells in healthy people across ages. It was with a sample-barcoded 5' primer and a J-beta primer mix that a second PCR of roughly 6 to 12 cycles was run. TCRdb reprocessed the 5' RACE reads via MiXCR and lists one record per CDR3 protein. The sample holds about 800,000 distinct CDR3 sequences, around 25% seen once. This same sample was also part of a study on T cells of mothers and their children.

Sequences were obtained from blood. These receptors all stem from a boy between 10 and 17 years old in good health.

This rearrangement joins TRBV7-6 to TRBJ2-7, with D possibly TRBD1 on 6 matching bases. CDR3 length equals 12 residues. The V end lost 6 bases, the J end lost 6 bases, and 12 bases lay between the germline ends. Germline values: CDR1 SGHVS, CDR2 FNYEAQ. The CDR3: CASSRTDCEQYF. CDR3 nucleotide sequence: TGTGCCAGCAGTCGGACAGACTGCGAGCAGTACTTC.

The rearrangement joins TRBV7-3 to TRBJ1-4; 12 positions match TRBD1. Germline-derived CDR1 and CDR2 are SGHTA and FQGTGA. V gave up 7 bases and J gave up 3 bases; unmatched junction bases: 15. The length of the CDR3 is 19 residues. The CDR3 is CASTPGTGGSTWANEKLFF. For the CDR3, the DNA is TGTGCCAGCACCCCCGGGACAGGGGGCAGCACTTGGGCTAATGAAAAACTGTTTTTT. The full variable domain, its missing parts supplied by reference TRBV7-3 and TRBJ1-4, is GAGVSQTPSNKVTEKGKYVELRCDPISGHTALYWYRQSLGQGPEFLIYFQGTGAADDSGLPNDRFFAVRPEGSVSTLKIQRTERGDSAVYLCASTPGTGGSTWANEKLFFGSGTQLSVL.

The J gene is TRBJ2-2, the V gene TRBV6-5, with unresolved D. The V end lost 0 bases, the J end lost 6 bases, and 8 bases lay between the germline ends. Germline CDR1 MNHEY, CDR2 SVGAGI. The CDR3 runs to 14 residues. The CDR3 bases are TGTGCCAGCAGTTACTCGAGTGGTGCCGGGGAGCTGTTTTTT. Translating it yields CASSYSSGAGELFF.

DNA of the CDR3: TGTGCCAGCAGATCCGGACAGAGCACCTACAATGAGCAGTTCTTC. This codes for CASRSGQSTYNEQFF. J is TRBJ2-1 and V is TRBV6-5; D might be TRBD1 (6 bases). The CDR3 has 15 amino acids. V gave up 6 bases and J gave up 2 bases, with 14 bases separating them. Germline CDR1 MNHEY, CDR2 SVGAGI.

This clonotype has more than one count but fewer than ten. This rearrangement joins TRBV12-3 or TRBV12-4 to TRBJ1-3, with D unresolved. The CDR3 totals 14 residues. V was cut by 5 bases and J by 5 bases, with 13 bases left in between. CDR3 DNA sequence: TGTGCCAGCAGTCACGGTGACTACCGAAACACCATATATTTT. Its translation is CASSHGDYRNTIYF.

This clonotype has just a few counts. This rearrangement joins TRBV12-3 or TRBV12-4 to TRBJ1-1; D is unclear. The V gene lost 6 bases and the J gene lost 1 base, with 9 bases spanning the gap. This CDR3 is built from 13 residues. This CDR3 is CASRPGENTEAFF. CDR3 sequence (DNA): TGTGCCAGCAGGCCGGGAGAGAACACTGAAGCTTTCTTT.

Only a few counts were recorded for this clonotype. Relative to the germline gene, one junction end is altered; a read error may explain this. The chain uses TRBV7-7 and TRBJ1-4; D is undetermined. The CDR3 spans 13 residues. Germline-derived CDR1 and CDR2 are SSHAT and FNYEAQ (reference sequence). The chain's CDR3 is CASSFRPNEKLFF. The CDR3, as DNA: TGTGCTAGCAGCTTTCGACCGAATGAAAAACTGTTTTTT.

This clonotype was counted between two and nine times. The J gene is TRBJ2-1, the V gene TRBV27; D may be TRBD1 (5 bases). The germline V gene has CDR1 MNHEY and CDR2 SMNVEV (reference sequence). The CDR3 length is 15 residues. Between the trimmed V and J ends, which lost 5 bases and 2 bases, there was a span of 13 bases. The CDR3 protein is CASSPSRDAYNEQFF. The CDR3 coding sequence is TGTGCCAGCAGTCCCTCCAGGGATGCCTACAATGAGCAGTTCTTC.

This clonotype was counted ten times or more. J is TRBJ2-7 and V is TRBV7-9; D uncertain. Per the germline V gene, CDR1 is SEHNR and CDR2 is FQNEAQ (reference sequence). The CDR3 is 15 residues long. Deletions cut 1 base from V and 5 bases from J, with 15 bases between. The CDR3 is CASSLGPGSVHEQYF. In DNA form, the CDR3 reads TGTGCCAGCAGCTTAGGGCCCGGGTCAGTCCACGAGCAGTACTTC.

This chain connects TRBV28 to TRBJ1-4, with D possibly matching TRBD1 (5 bases). V lost 6 bases and J 3 bases, leaving 11 bases between the germline ends. The CDR3 covers 14 residues. Per the germline V gene, CDR1 is MDHEN and CDR2 is SYDVKM. CDR3 region: CASSPSTANEKLFF. Written as DNA, the CDR3 is TGTGCCAGCAGCCCTTCGACAGCTAATGAAAAACTGTTTTTT.

The CDR3 region has the DNA TGTGCCAGCAGACCCGGACAGGGCCGGGGCACTGAAGCTTTCTTT. Translating gives CASRPGQGRGTEAFF. V gene TRBV6-5 combines with J gene TRBJ1-1, with 8 bases fitting TRBD1. V was pared by 6 bases and J by 4 bases, with 10 bases of the junction left unmatched. This CDR3 is 15 amino acids long. CDR1 and CDR2 from the germline V gene are MNHEY and SVGAGI.

The rearrangement uses TRBV4-1 and TRBJ1-2; TRBD1 aligns across 7 bases. This CDR3 contains 16 residues. V lost 0 bases, J lost 2 bases, and 6 bases stayed unmatched. Germline V CDR1 and CDR2: MGHRA, YSYEKL. The CDR3, as DNA: TGCGCCAGCAGCCAAGATCTCCAGGGGGGGAACTATGGCTACACCTTC. Its translation is CASSQDLQGGNYGYTF.

This clonotype came up a few times. The CDR3 DNA reads as TGTGCCAGCAGTTTCACCTCGGGGGACCGCACCTACGAGCAGTACTTC. As protein: CASSFTSGDRTYEQYF. This chain uses TRBV6-2 or TRBV6-3 with TRBJ2-5; possible D gene TRBD2, 6 bases. The closer fit of TRBJ2-7 to the DNA end suggests the J call may be wrong. Germline V CDR1 and CDR2: MNHEY, SVGEGT. CDR3 size: 16 residues.

V and J are TRBV11-2 and TRBJ1-6, with D tentatively TRBD1 (5 bases). CDR1 and CDR2 from the germline V gene are SGHAT and FQNNGV. This CDR3 contains 15 residues. V was shortened by 3 bases and J by 5 bases, with 11 bases between the two germline ends. The CDR3 DNA is TGTGCCAGCAGCTTGGTGTCAGGGAATAATTCACCCCTCCACTTT. This sequence encodes CASSLVSGNNSPLHF.

The chain joins TRBV20-1 to TRBJ2-7; no definite D call. With 0 bases removed from V and 0 bases from J, the gap between germline ends came to 12 bases. CDR3 length: 15 residues. Germline-derived CDR1 and CDR2 are DFQATT and SNEGSKA (reference sequence). CDR3: CSARDLEQGSYEQYF. As DNA, the CDR3 is TGCAGTGCTAGAGACCTGGAACAAGGCTCCTACGAGCAGTACTTC.

J is TRBJ1-1 and V is TRBV28; a weak D match, TRBD1 (5 bases). Germline CDR1 MDHEN, CDR2 SYDVKM. The CDR3 length is 12 residues. V lost 7 bases and J lost 11, with 17 bases in between. The CDR3 loop reads CASIRQPSDAFF. The CDR3 bases are TGTGCCAGCATTAGACAGCCTTCGGATGCTTTCTTT.

The rearrangement uses TRBV20-1 and TRBJ2-5; TRBD1 or TRBD2 may be the D gene (5 bases each). The V end lost 3 bases, the J end lost 3 bases, and 17 bases lay between the germline ends. This CDR3 is 15 amino acids long. Germline CDR1 reads DFQATT; CDR2 reads SNEGSKA (reference sequence). CDR3 protein: CSASPIRDREETQYF. The CDR3 region has the DNA TGCAGTGCTAGCCCTATCCGGGACCGGGAAGAGACCCAGTACTTC.

This clonotype was detected only a few times. This sequence joins TRBV4-3 and TRBJ1-2; D gene ambiguous. Per the germline V gene, CDR1 is LGHNA and CDR2 is YSLEER. The CDR3 length is 15 residues. V was clipped by 0 bases and J by 0 bases, with 8 bases between them. CDR3 nucleotides: TGCGCCAGCAGCCAAGAGGGAAAAGCTAACTATGGCTACACCTTC. Its translation is CASSQEGKANYGYTF.

This clonotype has just a few counts. V gene TRBV7-6 combines with J gene TRBJ2-5; TRBD1 matches 8 bases. The DNA end is a closer match to TRBJ2-7, so the J assignment may be wrong. Germline V lookup: CDR1 SGHVS, CDR2 FNYEAQ. CDR3 size: 17 residues. The CDR3 loop is CASSLGDPRGQKYEQYF. Here the CDR3 DNA reads TGTGCCAGCAGCTTAGGGGACCCCAGGGGGCAGAAGTACGAGCAGTACTTC.